Sequencing of this TCR beta chain was carried out in a study of blood T cells in healthy people across ages. Study at large: Researchers report that template switching captured about one barcoded beta molecule per two T cells. Findings of the study overall: Diversity of TCR beta per million T cells declined in a roughly linear way with age. The long-lived group displayed more naive CD4+ cells, plus higher diversity, than the aged donors did.

A second about 7 to 12 cycle PCR used barcoded and J-beta primers. Via MiXCR, TCRdb re-called the 5' RACE reads, giving one row per CDR3 protein. The sample includes hundreds of thousands of distinct CDR3 sequences, about 34% of them seen just once. This clonotype was detected ten times or more. The antigen is unknown. Germline CDR1 SGHRS, CDR2 YFSETQ. V gave up 5 bases and J gave up 6 bases; unmatched junction bases: 14. The CDR3 contains 16 residues. The extraction recovered at least 5.5 micrograms of total RNA per sample. Sequenced material: blood. The V gene is TRBV5-1, the J gene TRBJ2-7; 10 nucleotides match TRBD1. The receptor's source is a woman older than 75 in good health. Here the CDR3 DNA reads TGCGCCAGCAGTCCGATCCCGGGACAGGGGCCCCGCGAGCAGTACTTC. Protein: CASSPIPGQGPREQYF.